A single sample is the source of the 31 T cell receptor beta chains below, sequenced in a study of shared clonotypes between healthy human individuals. The naive CD8 fraction comprised CD45RO-negative cells positively selected for CCR7 and excluded terminally differentiated effector memory CD45RA+ cells. The method was immunoSEQ multiplex PCR; TCRdb's version includes in-frame clones alone and lacks a portion of them. The sample includes about 2,100,000 clones, just over 90% seen only once; the top ten take about 1.5%. The sequenced material came from naive CD8+ T cells from PBMCs. The receptors derive from a man aged 18 to 30 in good health. Some clones in this sample may be carry-over from other donors' samples.

The J gene is TRBJ2-7, the V gene TRBV28; D may be TRBD1 or TRBD2 (5 bases each). Germline assignment: CDR1 MDHEN and CDR2 SYDVKM. CDR3 length: 14 amino acids. V was cut by 6 bases and J by 2 bases, with 14 bases left in between. The CDR3 loop reads CASSPNWGTYEQYF. The CDR3 nucleotides are TGTGCCAGCAGCCCCAATTGGGGGACCTACGAGCAGTACTTC. Complete variable domain (other parts from reference TRBV28 and TRBJ2-7): DVKVTQSSRYLVKRTGEKVFLECVQDMDHENMFWYRQDPGLGLRLIYFSYDVKMKEKGDIPEGYSVSREKKERFSLILESASTNQTSMYLCASSPNWGTYEQYFGPGTRLTVT.

V usage is TRBV28 and J usage is TRBJ2-7, with D unresolved. Trimming pared 3 bases from V and 3 bases from J, leaving 12 bases between. The germline V gene encodes CDR1 MDHEN and CDR2 SYDVKM. The CDR3 is 14 residues long. The CDR3 loop reads CASSLVYSNYEQYF. CDR3 DNA sequence: TGTGCCAGCAGTTTGGTATACAGCAACTACGAGCAGTACTTC. Drawing the rest from reference TRBV28 and TRBJ2-7, the complete variable domain is DVKVTQSSRYLVKRTGEKVFLECVQDMDHENMFWYRQDPGLGLRLIYFSYDVKMKEKGDIPEGYSVSREKKERFSLILESASTNQTSMYLCASSLVYSNYEQYFGPGTRLTVT.

On this clone: Within the sample, other DNA sequences also encode this same CDR3. The rearrangement uses TRBV27 and TRBJ2-1; 9 bases are a match to TRBD2. Germline-derived CDR1 and CDR2 are MNHEY and SMNVEV (reference sequence). V lost 2 bases, J lost 4 bases, and 3 bases stayed unmatched. The CDR3 extends over 15 amino acids. CDR3 sequence reads: CASSLLAGGYNEQFF. As DNA, the CDR3 is TGTGCCAGCAGTTTACTCGCGGGAGGGTACAATGAGCAGTTCTTC.

The rearrangement joins TRBV19 to TRBJ1-5, with unresolved D. This CDR3 region has 15 residues. Trimming removed 3 bases at V and 7 bases at J, with 16 bases between. Per the germline V gene, CDR1 is LNHDA and CDR2 is SQIVND (reference sequence). CDR3 DNA: TGTGCCAGTAGTATCCTCCCCTCTCCGGGCCAGCCCCAGCATTTT. This gives the protein CASSILPSPGQPQHF.

The V call is TRBV4-1, the J call TRBJ2-2, with D hard to call. The CDR3 extends over 12 amino acids. Germline V lookup: CDR1 MGHRA, CDR2 YSYEKL. With 4 bases removed from V and 6 bases from J, the gap between germline ends came to 6 bases. The CDR3 protein is CASSLRPGELFF. Here the CDR3 DNA reads TGCGCCAGCAGCCTCCGCCCCGGGGAGCTGTTTTTT.

V is TRBV18 and J is TRBJ2-5; TRBD1 agrees at 8 bases. The trim removed 2 bases at V and 2 bases at J, leaving 10 bases unmatched. Looked up from germline, CDR1 is KGHSH and CDR2 is LQKENI. The length of the CDR3 is 17 residues. The CDR3 spells CASSPGKTGALQETQYF. The CDR3 bases are TGTGCCAGCTCACCAGGGAAGACAGGGGCCCTGCAAGAGACCCAGTACTTC. The variable domain in full, with the rest retrieved from reference TRBV18 and TRBJ2-5, is NAGVMQNPRHLVRRRGQEARLRCSPMKGHSHVYWYRQLPEEGLKFMVYLQKENIIDESGMPKERFSAEFPKEGPSILRIQQVVRGDSAAYFCASSPGKTGALQETQYFGPGTRLLVL.

This chain joins TRBV27 and TRBJ1-2; 8 nucleotides agree with TRBD1. CDR1 MNHEY and CDR2 SMNVEV come from the germline V gene (reference sequence). This CDR3 is built from 15 residues. The V segment lost 7 bases and the J segment 4 bases; nucleotides outside the gene matches: 11. CDR3 nucleotide sequence: TGTGCCAGCAAATTGACAGGGGCTCTTAGCTATGGCTACACCTTC. Translated: CASKLTGALSYGYTF.

The rearrangement links TRBV13 to TRBJ2-2; 7 nucleotides match TRBD2. Germline CDR1 is PRHDT and CDR2 is FYEKMQ (reference sequence). The CDR3 length is 16 residues. With 5 bases clipped from V and 5 bases from J, the junction kept 11 bases outside the gene matches. CDR3 residues: CASSILGGRGTGELFF. In nucleotides, the CDR3 is TGTGCCAGCAGCATCCTCGGCGGGAGAGGAACCGGGGAGCTGTTTTTT. The complete variable domain, with remaining parts taken from reference TRBV13 and TRBJ2-2, reads AAGVIQSPRHLIKEKRETATLKCYPIPRHDTVYWYQQGPGQDPQFLISFYEKMQSDKGSIPDRFSAQQFSDYHSELNMSSLELGDSALYFCASSILGGRGTGELFFGEGSRLTVL.

V usage is TRBV4-2 and J usage is TRBJ2-2; D is uncertain. Germline CDR1 and CDR2: LGHNA and YNFKEQ. The CDR3 runs to 15 residues. Trimming removed 1 base at V and 1 base at J, with 7 bases between. The CDR3, as DNA: TGTGCCAGCAGCCAAGTCACTCTGAACACCGGGGAGCTGTTTTTT. Amino acids: CASSQVTLNTGELFF.

The gene calls are TRBV29-1 and TRBJ2-2; D gene unclear. Germline V lookup: CDR1 SQVTM, CDR2 ANQGSEA. The CDR3 totals 13 residues. V was cut by 2 bases and J by 2 bases, with 6 bases left in between. The CDR3 spells CSVEHENTGELFF. As DNA, the CDR3 is TGCAGCGTTGAACACGAAAACACCGGGGAGCTGTTTTTT.

The chain uses TRBV5-3 and TRBJ1-5; 7 bases map to TRBD1. TRBV5-3 is marked as an open reading frame, function uncertain. J was trimmed by 0 bases and V by 5 bases; bases with no gene match: 5. The length of the CDR3 is 15 residues. CDR3 nucleotide sequence: TGTGCCAGAAGGACCGGGACAGATAGCAATCAGCCCCAGCATTTT. Protein sequence: CARRTGTDSNQPQHF.

V usage is TRBV10-3 and J usage is TRBJ2-1; D is perhaps TRBD1 (5 bases). Germline V gene lookup returns CDR1 ENHRY and CDR2 SYGVKD. V lost 3 bases to trimming and J lost 0 bases, with 9 bases between them. The CDR3 runs 15 residues. CDR3 nucleotide sequence: TGTGCCATCAGTGAAGCAGGGAACTCCTACAATGAGCAGTTCTTC. Its translation: CAISEAGNSYNEQFF.

The sample holds one count of this clone. V gene TRBV7-3 combines with J gene TRBJ2-7; perhaps TRBD1 as D (7 bases). V was pared by 4 bases and J by 2 bases, with 12 bases between. Germline V gene lookup returns CDR1 SGHTA and CDR2 FQGTGA. This CDR3 region has 14 residues. CDR3 protein: CASSYAGGPYEQYF. CDR3 nucleotide sequence: TGTGCCAGCAGCTACGCAGGGGGGCCCTACGAGCAGTACTTC.

Note on this clone: The sample has other DNA sequences that encode this CDR3 too. The V gene is TRBV4-3, the J gene TRBJ2-1; TRBD2 matches 9 bases. Trimming took 4 bases from V and 4 from J; bases not matched to a gene: 5. The germline gives CDR1 LGHNA, CDR2 YSLEER. The length of the CDR3 is 15 residues. CDR3 region: CASSPRLADYNEQFF. CDR3 nucleotide sequence: TGCGCCAGCAGCCCTAGACTAGCGGATTACAATGAGCAGTTCTTC.

In its sample, this clone was seen once. The rearrangement links TRBV10-1 to TRBJ2-2, with 7 bases identical to TRBD1. Germline CDR1 WNHNN, CDR2 SYGVQD (reference sequence). The CDR3 sequence is 16 residues long. The ends lost 0 bases at V and 6 bases at J; junction bases unmatched: 7. The CDR3 DNA reads TGCGCCAGCAGTGAGTCTCAGGCAGGGGGTCCCGGGGAGCTGTTTTTT. Its translation is CASSESQAGGPGELFF.

The chain uses TRBV6-4 and TRBJ2-1; 9 bases are shared with TRBD2. The trim removed 5 bases at V and 8 bases at J, leaving 10 bases unmatched. Germline CDR1 is MRHNA and CDR2 is SNTAGT. The CDR3 covers 15 residues. The CDR3 DNA reads TGTGCCAGCAGTACGTCTAGCGGGAACGTTTATGAGCAGTTCTTC. This codes for CASSTSSGNVYEQFF.

V is TRBV10-2 and J is TRBJ2-3; 7 nucleotides agree with TRBD1. CDR1 is WSHSY and CDR2 is SAAADI in the germline V gene. This CDR3 comprises 15 residues. The trim removed 4 bases at V and 4 bases at J, leaving 8 bases unmatched. CDR3 loop: CASSGYRGPADTQYF. The CDR3 DNA reads TGCGCCAGCAGTGGATACAGGGGTCCAGCAGATACGCAGTATTTT.

J is TRBJ2-5 and V is TRBV5-6; D ambiguous. CDR1 and CDR2 from the germline V gene are SGHDT and YYEEEE. The CDR3 has 19 amino acids. Trimming cost V 0 bases and J 5 bases, with 26 bases left between them. DNA for the CDR3: TGTGCCAGCAGCTTGGGGGCTCTGGGTGGTGGCTCGCCGCGGGAGACCCAGTACTTC. This codes for CASSLGALGGGSPRETQYF.

The chain combines TRBV27 with TRBJ2-1; D gene uncertain. CDR3 length: 16 amino acids. Germline CDR1 reads MNHEY; CDR2 reads SMNVEV (reference sequence). V was clipped by 2 bases and J by 0 bases, with 11 bases between them. The CDR3 region is CASSLEQPSSYNEQFF. CDR3 bases: TGTGCCAGCAGTTTAGAACAGCCCAGCTCCTACAATGAGCAGTTCTTC.

This sequence joins TRBV5-1 and TRBJ2-2; 14 nucleotides agree with TRBD2. From germline, CDR1 is SGHRS and CDR2 YFSETQ. With V trimmed by 4 bases and J by 5 bases, 10 bases remained unmatched. This CDR3 has 18 amino acids. The CDR3 region has the DNA TGCGCCAGCAGCCAGAAGACTAGCGGGAGGGTTTGGACCGGGGAGCTGTTTTTT. Its protein is CASSQKTSGRVWTGELFF.

The chain links TRBV27 to TRBJ2-7, with 9 bases aligning to TRBD1. Trimming cost V 5 bases and J 4 bases; bases outside gene matches: 6. Germline assignment: CDR1 MNHEY and CDR2 SMNVEV (reference sequence). The CDR3 has 14 residues. Written as DNA, the CDR3 is TGTGCCAGCAGTCTTACAGGGGGCAATTACGAGCAGTACTTC. The encoded protein is CASSLTGGNYEQYF.

The chain uses TRBV4-3 and TRBJ2-2; possible D gene TRBD2, 6 bases. The germline CDR1 and CDR2 sequences are LGHNA and YSLEER. V was shortened by 4 bases and J by 4 bases, with 16 bases between the two germline ends. The length of the CDR3 is 16 residues. The CDR3 protein is CASSLSPGEFTGELFF. DNA of the CDR3: TGCGCCAGCAGCCTCTCCCCGGGGGAGTTCACCGGGGAGCTGTTTTTT.

For the CDR3, the DNA is TGTGCCAGCAGCCCCGGGACTAGCGACCGCACAGATACGCAGTATTTT. Its protein is CASSPGTSDRTDTQYF. V is TRBV11-2 and J is TRBJ2-3; 10 nucleotides match TRBD2. Germline CDR1 reads SGHAT; CDR2 reads FQNNGV. V shed 5 bases, J shed 1 base, and the junction held 6 bases outside the gene matches. The CDR3 covers 16 residues.

V gene TRBV28 combines with J gene TRBJ1-5; D is perhaps TRBD1 (6 bases). The CDR3 length is 14 residues. The V gene's germline CDR1 is MDHEN and CDR2 SYDVKM. Between the trimmed V and J ends, which lost 6 bases and 0 bases, there was a span of 9 bases. The CDR3 loop is CASSEGVSNQPQHF. In nucleotides, the CDR3 is TGTGCCAGCAGCGAGGGGGTTAGCAATCAGCCCCAGCATTTT. The full variable domain, completed using reference TRBV28 and TRBJ1-5, is DVKVTQSSRYLVKRTGEKVFLECVQDMDHENMFWYRQDPGLGLRLIYFSYDVKMKEKGDIPEGYSVSREKKERFSLILESASTNQTSMYLCASSEGVSNQPQHFGDGTRLSIL.

V and J are TRBV28 and TRBJ1-1, with 11 bases aligning to TRBD1. The ends lost 5 bases at V and 0 bases at J; junction bases unmatched: 2. The germline CDR1 and CDR2 sequences are MDHEN and SYDVKM. There are 15 residues in the CDR3. In DNA form, the CDR3 reads TGTGCCAGCAGTGGGGGACAGGGGGTGAACACTGAAGCTTTCTTT. It yields the protein CASSGGQGVNTEAFF.

This clone has just one count. The J gene is TRBJ2-1, the V gene TRBV7-8, with 8 bases fitting TRBD2. The V and J ends lost 1 base and 8 bases, in that order; junction bases with no gene match: 10. The length of the CDR3 is 16 residues. Germline CDR1 SGHVS, CDR2 FQNEAQ. The CDR3 protein is CASSLVDGRAHHEQFF. DNA of the CDR3: TGTGCCAGCAGCTTAGTAGACGGGAGGGCCCATCATGAGCAGTTCTTC.

V and J are TRBV11-2 and TRBJ2-2; 9 bases fit TRBD2. Trimming cost V 9 bases and J 5 bases; bases outside gene matches: 7. Per the germline V gene, CDR1 is SGHAT and CDR2 is FQNNGV. The CDR3 length is 14 residues. The CDR3 nucleotides are TGTGCCAGTGGGGGTAGCGGGAGAACCGGGGAGCTGTTTTTT. As protein: CASGGSGRTGELFF.

The chain employs TRBV5-6 and TRBJ1-2, with 7 bases lining up with TRBD1. The J segment lost 7 bases and the V segment lost 0 bases, leaving 12 bases of the junction unmatched. Germline V gene sequence: CDR1 SGHDT, CDR2 YYEEEE. This CDR3 region has 16 residues. Written as DNA, the CDR3 is TGTGCCAGCAGCTTGGAGAAGACAGGGATCTCTCGTGGCTACACCTTC. This sequence encodes CASSLEKTGISRGYTF.

This clone was observed once. The chain joins TRBV29-1 to TRBJ2-3, with 8 bases aligning to TRBD2. This CDR3 region has 15 residues. The V segment lost 2 bases and the J segment 1 base; nucleotides outside the gene matches: 5. Germline loops: CDR1 SQVTM, CDR2 ANQGSEA. The CDR3 sequence is CSVEPLRGGTDTQYF. The CDR3 region has the DNA TGCAGCGTTGAACCCCTGCGGGGGGGCACAGATACGCAGTATTTT.

Regarding this clone: The sample holds other DNA sequences that translate to the same CDR3. This chain uses TRBV19 with TRBJ2-3; D might be TRBD2 (6 bases). The V gene lost 7 bases and the J gene lost 0 bases, with 11 bases spanning the gap. CDR3 length equals 14 residues. In germline, CDR1 is LNHDA, CDR2 SQIVND (reference sequence). In nucleotides, the CDR3 is TGTGCCAGTACCTCGGGGACTAGCACAGATACGCAGTATTTT. It yields the protein CASTSGTSTDTQYF. Full variable domain (outside the CDR3, taken from reference TRBV19 and TRBJ2-3): DGGITQSPKYLFRKEGQNVTLSCEQNLNHDAMYWYRQDPGQGLRLIYYSQIVNDFQKGDIAEGYSVSREKKESFPLTVTSAQKNPTAFYLCASTSGTSTDTQYFGPGTRLTVL.

The genes are TRBV27 and TRBJ2-1; 8 nucleotides agree with TRBD2. Trimming took 6 bases from V and 0 from J; bases not matched to a gene: 7. The germline V gene encodes CDR1 MNHEY and CDR2 SMNVEV (reference sequence). The CDR3 loop spans 16 amino acids. For the CDR3, the DNA is TGTGCCAGCAGCCGGGAACTAGCGGCCTCCTACAATGAGCAGTTCTTC. Its protein is CASSRELAASYNEQFF.